The next 10 T cell receptor beta chains were all read from a single sample in a study of blood T cell repertoires in COVID-19. Profiled with immunoSEQ multiplex PCR; TCRdb holds only in-frame clones, not every one. The table records tens of thousands of clones, 60% to 80% of them present only once. The sequenced material came from peripheral blood. Every receptor here comes from a man between 70 and 80 years old with COVID-19, enrolled during active disease.

The V and J genes are TRBV7-2 and TRBJ2-1; a possible D gene is TRBD2 (6 bases). The V end lost 5 bases, the J end lost 4 bases, and 9 bases lay between the germline ends. The CDR3 is made up of 13 amino acids. The germline CDR1 and CDR2 sequences are SGHTA and FQGNSA. The chain's CDR3 is CASSLLAYNEQFF. The CDR3 DNA reads as TGTGCCAGCAGCCTTCTAGCGTACAATGAGCAGTTCTTC. The full variable domain, in which reference TRBV7-2 and TRBJ2-1 provide the parts outside the CDR3, is GAGVSQSPSNKVTEKGKDVELRCDPISGHTALYWYRQSLGQGLEFLIYFQGNSAPDKSGLPSDRFSAERTGGSVSTLTIQRTQQEDSAVYLCASSLLAYNEQFFGPGTRLTVL.

The chain joins TRBV28 to TRBJ2-6; no clear D. Trimming pared 0 bases from V and 0 bases from J, leaving 9 bases between. Germline CDR1 MDHEN, CDR2 SYDVKM. The CDR3 has 17 amino acids. Here the CDR3 reads CASSLWQRSSGANVLTF. The CDR3 coding sequence is TGTGCCAGCAGTTTATGGCAACGGAGCTCTGGGGCCAACGTCCTGACTTTC.

The chain employs TRBV7-3 and TRBJ1-1; perhaps TRBD1 as D (5 bases). Germline V gene sequence: CDR1 SGHTA, CDR2 FQGTGA. Trimming cost V 4 bases and J 0 bases, with 9 bases left between them. The CDR3 is 14 residues long. As DNA, the CDR3 is TGTGCCAGCAGCTCGGACAACTTGAACACTGAAGCTTTCTTT. Translating it yields CASSSDNLNTEAFF.

The chain links TRBV4-2 to TRBJ2-5; D gene unclear. V lost 3 bases, J lost 3 bases, and 8 bases lay in between. CDR3 length: 13 amino acids. From germline, CDR1 is LGHNA and CDR2 YNFKEQ. For the CDR3, the DNA is TGTGCCAGCAGCCATCCTGCGAAAGAGACCCAGTACTTC. Translation gives CASSHPAKETQYF.

The table lists this clone with a count of one. The rearrangement uses TRBV28 and TRBJ1-6, with a weak D call TRBD1 (6 bases). There are 15 residues in the CDR3. Looked up from germline, CDR1 is MDHEN and CDR2 is SYDVKM. V was clipped by 3 bases and J by 0 bases, with 6 bases between them. CDR3: CASSFRGSYNSPLHF. CDR3 DNA sequence: TGTGCCAGCAGTTTCAGGGGCTCCTATAATTCACCCCTCCACTTT.

The rearrangement links TRBV5-4 to TRBJ2-1, with 11 bases that match TRBD2. The CDR3 runs to 14 residues. Germline V gene data show CDR1 as SGHNT and CDR2 as YYREEE (reference sequence). Unmatched junction bases numbered 4, after V lost 1 base and J lost 10 bases. CDR3 residues: CASSLNLAGGEQFF. CDR3 in DNA: TGTGCCAGCAGCTTGAACCTAGCGGGAGGAGAGCAGTTCTTC.

J is TRBJ2-2 and V is TRBV3-1 (or the pseudogene TRBV3-2); TRBD2 is a possible D gene (7 bases). The CDR3 loop spans 15 amino acids. Trimming shortened V by 4 bases and J by 6 bases, and 15 bases separated the two germline ends. Germline CDR1 and CDR2: LGHDT and YNNKEL (reference sequence). CDR3: CASSRGAGASGELFF. Written as DNA, the CDR3 is TGTGCCAGCAGCCGGGGGGCGGGAGCGTCCGGGGAGCTGTTTTTT.

Only a few counts were recorded for this clone. The chain combines TRBV28 with TRBJ1-3, with D unresolved. The CDR3 has 15 residues. The V end lost 7 bases, the J end lost 8 bases, and 21 bases lay between the germline ends. The germline V gene encodes CDR1 MDHEN and CDR2 SYDVKM. The CDR3 DNA reads as TGTGCCAGCATCCGAGGAGGCCCAATCACGGACACCATATATTTT. It codes for CASIRGGPITDTIYF.

The chain is built from TRBV28 and TRBJ1-5; TRBD1 might be the D (5 bases). Germline lookup yields CDR1 MDHEN and CDR2 SYDVKM. V was shortened by 4 bases and J by 0 bases, with 10 bases between the two germline ends. There are 15 residues in the CDR3. The CDR3 region is CASSYTGNSNQPQHF. As DNA, the CDR3 is TGTGCCAGCAGTTATACAGGCAATAGCAATCAGCCCCAGCATTTT.

This chain uses TRBV7-9 with TRBJ2-1, with D perhaps matching TRBD2 (5 bases). Trimming removed 3 bases at V and 7 bases at J, with 10 bases between. The CDR3 runs to 13 residues. Germline V gives CDR1 SEHNR, CDR2 FQNEAQ (reference sequence). CDR3 nucleotides: TGTGCCAGCAGCTTGACTACGAGGAATGAGCAGTTCTTC. It encodes CASSLTTRNEQFF.